This TCR beta chain was sequenced during a study of T-cell reconstitution after alpha-beta-depleted transplantation in children. The library targeted TCRbeta and was prepared with unique molecular identifiers. TCRdb re-called the PCR reads through MiXCR, storing one row per CDR3 protein. Among 350,000 to 500,000 distinct CDR3 sequences listed, about 40% were seen once. This clonotype was found many times. There are 15 residues in the CDR3. Per the germline V gene, CDR1 is SGHRS and CDR2 is YFSETQ. V lost 2 bases to trimming and J lost 6 bases, with 15 bases between them. The J gene is TRBJ2-1, the V gene TRBV5-1; weak D call: TRBD1 (5 bases). The clonotype was recovered from a girl aged 2 to 10 with aplastic anemia, due to receive a stem cell transplant. The sample was PBMCs, taken before TCRalphabeta/CD19-depleted stem cell transplant. CDR3 sequence (DNA): TGCGCCAGCAGCTTTTCAGGGTCGCCCTCCAATGAGCAGTTCTTC. Its protein is CASSFSGSPSNEQFF. Combining the CDR3 with reference TRBV5-1 and TRBJ2-1 gives the whole variable domain KAGVTQTPRYLIKTRGQQVTLSCSPISGHRSVSWYQQTPGQGLQFLFEYFSETQRNKGNFPGRFSGRQFSNSRSEMNVSTLELGDSALYLCASSFSGSPSNEQFFGPGTRLTVL.